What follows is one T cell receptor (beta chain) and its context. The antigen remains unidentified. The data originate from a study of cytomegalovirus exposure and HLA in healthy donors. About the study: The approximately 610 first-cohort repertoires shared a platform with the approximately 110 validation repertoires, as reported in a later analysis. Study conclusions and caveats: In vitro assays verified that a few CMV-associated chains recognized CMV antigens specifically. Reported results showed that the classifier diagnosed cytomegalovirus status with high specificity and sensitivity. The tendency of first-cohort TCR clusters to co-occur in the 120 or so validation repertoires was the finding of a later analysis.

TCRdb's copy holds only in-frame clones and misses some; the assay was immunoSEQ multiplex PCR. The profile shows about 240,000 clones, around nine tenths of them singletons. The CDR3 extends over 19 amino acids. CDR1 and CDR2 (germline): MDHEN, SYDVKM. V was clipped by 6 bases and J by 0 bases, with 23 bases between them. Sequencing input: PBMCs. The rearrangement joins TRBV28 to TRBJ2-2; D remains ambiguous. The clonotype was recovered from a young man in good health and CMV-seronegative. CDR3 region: CASRPHRENKLANTGELFF. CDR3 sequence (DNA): TGTGCCAGCAGACCCCACAGAGAAAACAAATTAGCGAACACCGGGGAGCTGTTTTTT.